These 17 T cell receptor beta chains originate from one sample sequenced in a study of cytomegalovirus exposure and HLA in healthy donors. The PCR ran on 60 Vbeta and 13 Jbeta primers. Generated by immunoSEQ multiplex PCR, the TCRdb table keeps only in-frame clones and is missing some. The repertoire includes around 100,000 clones, about 61% of them detected once, and 2.2% sits in the top ten. Sequencing was carried out using PBMCs. These receptors all stem from a woman younger than 45 in good health and CMV-seronegative.

This clone has just a few counts. This rearrangement joins TRBV5-4 to TRBJ1-2, with no clear D. The ends were cut back, 4 bases at V and 6 bases at J, with 10 bases in the middle. The CDR3 is made up of 12 amino acids. Germline CDR1 and CDR2: SGHNT and YYREEE (reference sequence). CDR3 DNA sequence: TGTGCCAGCAGCCCCCGATGGCATGGCTACACCTTC. Its translation is CASSPRWHGYTF.

Only a few counts were recorded for this clone. The genes are TRBV5-1 and TRBJ2-3; TRBD1 aligns across 10 bases. Germline loops: CDR1 SGHRS, CDR2 YFSETQ. The junction had 6 bases not matched to a gene; V was cut back by 4 bases and J by 4 bases. The CDR3 totals 15 residues. The CDR3: CASSPGQGDADTQYF. CDR3 DNA sequence: TGCGCCAGCAGCCCCGGACAGGGGGACGCAGATACGCAGTATTTT.

The chain is built from TRBV4-2 and TRBJ2-5; a weak D match, TRBD2 (5 bases). The tail of the sequence fits TRBJ2-7 better, so the J call may be wrong. CDR3 length: 15 residues. The germline CDR1 and CDR2 sequences are LGHNA and YNFKEQ. The CDR3 region is CASSQSRQDYYEQYF. CDR3 bases: TGTGCCAGCAGCCAATCGCGGCAAGACTACTACGAGCAGTACTTC.

The V gene is TRBV14, the J gene TRBJ2-1, with 9 bases identical to TRBD2. There are 16 residues in the CDR3. The V segment lost 0 bases and the J segment 9 bases; nucleotides outside the gene matches: 9. Germline V gene lookup returns CDR1 SGHDN and CDR2 FVKESK. CDR3 DNA sequence: TGTGCCAGCAGCCAAGATCGATTAGCGGGAGTAACTGAGCAGTTCTTC. The encoded protein is CASSQDRLAGVTEQFF.

This clone was detected a few times. The V and J genes are TRBV28 and TRBJ2-2; D ambiguous. The V end was cut by 7 bases, the J end by 5 bases, with 8 bases between. Germline-derived CDR1 and CDR2 are MDHEN and SYDVKM. The CDR3 sequence is 12 residues long. The CDR3 nucleotides read TGTGCCAGCACCCCCGGTACCGGGGAGCTGTTTTTT. Translated: CASTPGTGELFF.

The CDR3 bases are TGTGCCAGCTCACCATCCATTAATGAAAAACTGTTTTTT. It codes for CASSPSINEKLFF. The chain combines TRBV18 with TRBJ1-4; no reliable D call. Germline-derived CDR1 and CDR2 are KGHSH and LQKENI. Trimming removed 2 bases at V and 4 bases at J, with 5 bases between. The CDR3 length is 13 residues.

The chain has TRBV11-1 and TRBJ1-1; 9 bases align to TRBD1. Germline-derived CDR1 and CDR2 are SGHAT and FQDESV (reference sequence). The CDR3 loop spans 15 amino acids. V was pared by 3 bases and J by 1 base, with 3 bases of the junction left unmatched. For the CDR3, the DNA is TGTGCCAGCAGCTTTGGGACAGGGCGGAACACTGAAGCTTTCTTT. Translating gives CASSFGTGRNTEAFF.

This clone was observed a handful of times. The chain joins TRBV7-9 to TRBJ2-3, with TRBD2 matching over 9 bases. Per the germline V gene, CDR1 is SEHNR and CDR2 is FQNEAQ (reference sequence). The junction had 7 bases not matched to a gene; V was cut back by 1 base and J by 5 bases. The CDR3 is made up of 16 amino acids. The CDR3 spells CASSLEAGGPRDTQYF. DNA of the CDR3: TGTGCCAGCAGCTTAGAGGCGGGAGGGCCCAGAGATACGCAGTATTTT.

This clone was detected a few times. The rearrangement uses TRBV28 and TRBJ1-2; perhaps TRBD1 as D (6 bases). V was shortened by 5 bases and J by 4 bases, with 17 bases between the two germline ends. The CDR3 contains 15 residues. Germline V CDR1 and CDR2: MDHEN, SYDVKM. The CDR3 loop reads CASSPVAGVAYGYTF. CDR3 DNA sequence: TGTGCCAGCAGTCCGGTGGCAGGGGTGGCCTATGGCTACACCTTC.

This sequence joins TRBV9 and TRBJ1-1; TRBD1 is a possible D gene (5 bases). Trimming left V 4 bases short and J 2 bases short, with 12 bases between. Germline V CDR1 and CDR2: SGDLS, YYNGEE. This CDR3 contains 14 residues. The CDR3 nucleotides are TGTGCCAGCAGCTTCGACAGCGCCAACACTGAAGCTTTCTTT. It codes for CASSFDSANTEAFF.

Only one count was recorded for this clone. This rearrangement joins TRBV28 to TRBJ2-7; 8 bases fit TRBD2. Germline V gene sequence: CDR1 MDHEN, CDR2 SYDVKM. The CDR3 is made up of 15 amino acids. V shed 5 bases and J 3 bases; nucleotides not matched to a gene: 9. The CDR3 sequence is CASSKASGSVYEQYF. The CDR3 DNA reads as TGTGCCAGCAGTAAGGCAAGCGGGAGTGTCTACGAGCAGTACTTC.

The chain combines TRBV7-9 with TRBJ1-1, with a possible D match to TRBD1 (5 bases). The ends were cut back, 2 bases at V and 6 bases at J, with 13 bases in the middle. The CDR3 covers 14 residues. Per germline, CDR1 SEHNR and CDR2 FQNEAQ (reference sequence). The CDR3 protein is CASSLWVGDSEAFF. The CDR3 region has the DNA TGTGCCAGCAGCTTATGGGTTGGGGACTCTGAAGCTTTCTTT.

The V and J genes are TRBV7-9 and TRBJ2-1; 9 nucleotides agree with TRBD2. V was pared by 8 bases and J by 0 bases, with 11 bases of the junction left unmatched. CDR1 SEHNR and CDR2 FQNEAQ come from the germline V gene (reference sequence). The CDR3 extends over 17 amino acids. The CDR3 here is CASLLPAGGSSYNEQFF. DNA of the CDR3: TGTGCCAGCCTCCTCCCGGCGGGAGGGAGCTCCTACAATGAGCAGTTCTTC. The full variable domain, its missing parts supplied by reference TRBV7-9 and TRBJ2-1, is DTGVSQNPRHKITKRGQNVTFRCDPISEHNRLYWYRQTLGQGPEFLTYFQNEAQLEKSRLLSDRFSAERPKGSFSTLEIQRTEQGDSAMYLCASLLPAGGSSYNEQFFGPGTRLTVL.

This CDR3 is CASSLGLAGGYEQYF. The CDR3 nucleotides read TGCGCCAGCAGCTTGGGACTAGCGGGAGGCTACGAGCAGTACTTC. The J gene is TRBJ2-7, the V gene TRBV5-1; 13 bases line up with TRBD2. Trimming removed 0 bases from V and 3 bases from J; junction bases left unmatched: 0. The length of the CDR3 is 15 residues. Germline V gives CDR1 SGHRS, CDR2 YFSETQ. Based on the CDR3 plus reference TRBV5-1 and TRBJ2-7, the full variable domain is KAGVTQTPRYLIKTRGQQVTLSCSPISGHRSVSWYQQTPGQGLQFLFEYFSETQRNKGNFPGRFSGRQFSNSRSEMNVSTLELGDSALYLCASSLGLAGGYEQYFGPGTRLTVT.

The table lists this clone with a few counts. V gene TRBV6-6 combines with J gene TRBJ2-7; 7 positions agree with TRBD1. The CDR3 is 14 residues long. Germline V CDR1 and CDR2: MNHNY, SVGAGI (reference sequence). V lost 6 bases, J lost 2 bases, and 7 bases stayed unmatched. CDR3 sequence (DNA): TGTGCCAGCAGCAGGTGGACAGGAACCTACGAGCAGTACTTC. It encodes CASSRWTGTYEQYF.

There are a few counts of this clone. The chain is built from TRBV6-1 and TRBJ2-5, with 12 bases that match TRBD2. V shed 2 bases, J shed 2 bases, and the junction held 0 bases outside the gene matches. CDR3 length: 15 residues. Germline loops: CDR1 MNHNS, CDR2 SASEGT. In nucleotides, the CDR3 is TGTGCCAGCAGTGAACTAGCGGGAGGGCAAGAGACCCAGTACTTC. Its translation: CASSELAGGQETQYF.

The genes are TRBV11-2 and TRBJ2-7; maybe TRBD1 (6 bases). Germline CDR1 SGHAT, CDR2 FQNNGV. This CDR3 has 15 amino acids. V was trimmed by 5 bases and J by 0 bases, leaving 14 bases between them. CDR3: CASSRTGLSSYEQYF. For the CDR3, the DNA is TGTGCCAGCAGCCGAACAGGGCTAAGCTCCTACGAGCAGTACTTC. The whole variable domain, remainder taken from reference TRBV11-2 and TRBJ2-7, is EAGVAQSPRYKIIEKRQSVAFWCNPISGHATLYWYQQILGQGPKLLIQFQNNGVVDDSQLPKDRFSAERLKGVDSTLKIQPAKLEDSAVYLCASSRTGLSSYEQYFGPGTRLTVT.